These 25 T cell receptor beta chains were sequenced from one sample in a study of T cell responses to AZD1222 COVID-19 vaccine. Measured with immunoSEQ multiplex PCR; TCRdb has only the in-frame clones, and not every one. The sample holds 150,000 to 200,000 clones, about 95% seen once. The sequencing here drew on peripheral blood, taken on day 0 of AZD1222 vaccination. Source of these receptors: an adult in good health.

The chain couples TRBV19 to TRBJ2-7; D remains unclear. The CDR3 has 13 amino acids. Germline loops: CDR1 LNHDA, CDR2 SQIVND (reference sequence). The V gene lost 4 bases and the J gene lost 4 bases, with 11 bases spanning the gap. The DNA for the CDR3 is TGTGCCAGTAGTAATAGCATTCTGTACGAGCAGTACTTC. It yields the protein CASSNSILYEQYF. Drawing the rest from reference TRBV19 and TRBJ2-7, the complete variable domain is DGGITQSPKYLFRKEGQNVTLSCEQNLNHDAMYWYRQDPGQGLRLIYYSQIVNDFQKGDIAEGYSVSREKKESFPLTVTSAQKNPTAFYLCASSNSILYEQYFGPGTRLTVT.

The chain employs TRBV29-1 and TRBJ2-1; D may be TRBD2 (6 bases). Germline V gives CDR1 SQVTM, CDR2 ANQGSEA. Trimming shortened V by 4 bases and J by 7 bases, and 17 bases separated the two germline ends. CDR3 length: 14 amino acids. The CDR3 DNA follows: TGCAGCGTTGTTTTAGGGTCTGGGGGGAATGAGCAGTTCTTC. It yields the protein CSVVLGSGGNEQFF.

The rearrangement joins TRBV13 to TRBJ2-7; 7 nucleotides match TRBD1. Germline V gives CDR1 PRHDT, CDR2 FYEKMQ (reference sequence). The CDR3 is 14 amino acids. Trimming took 8 bases from V and 3 from J; bases not matched to a gene: 10. The CDR3 DNA sequence: TGTGCCAGCGGACTCCGGGACAGACACTACGAGCAGTACTTC. Translated: CASGLRDRHYEQYF.

This chain joins TRBV29-1 and TRBJ2-1, with D possibly being TRBD2 (5 bases). Trimming removed 6 bases from V and 6 bases from J, with 9 bases in between. This CDR3 is built from 11 residues. Germline-derived CDR1 and CDR2 are SQVTM and ANQGSEA. The CDR3 bases are TGCAGCGTCGACTATATCAATGAGCAGTTCTTC. Protein sequence: CSVDYINEQFF.

The rearrangement links TRBV18 to TRBJ1-2; 7 bases map to TRBD1. The CDR3 is made up of 14 amino acids. With 3 bases clipped from V and 4 bases from J, the junction kept 5 bases outside the gene matches. Germline loops: CDR1 KGHSH, CDR2 LQKENI. This CDR3 is CASSPGQAIYGYTF. The CDR3 DNA reads as TGTGCCAGCTCACCCGGACAGGCTATCTATGGCTACACCTTC.

The chain recombines TRBV7-2 with TRBJ2-5, with 9 bases that match TRBD2. Per germline, CDR1 SGHTA and CDR2 FQGNSA. With V trimmed by 2 bases and J by 5 bases, 6 bases remained unmatched. The CDR3 spans 15 residues. The CDR3 DNA follows: TGTGCCAGCAGCTTATCAGCGGGAGGCCGGGAGACCCAGTACTTC. Encoded protein: CASSLSAGGRETQYF.

The chain combines TRBV29-1 with TRBJ1-2; 12 nucleotides agree with TRBD1. The germline V gene has CDR1 SQVTM and CDR2 ANQGSEA. V shed 7 bases, J shed 4 bases, and the junction held 10 bases outside the gene matches. The CDR3 totals 15 residues. CDR3 loop: CSASGDRGRGYGYTF. CDR3 sequence (DNA): TGCAGCGCCTCGGGGGACAGGGGGCGCGGCTATGGCTACACCTTC.

The genes are TRBV9 and TRBJ2-2, with D perhaps matching TRBD2 (6 bases). Trimming left V 4 bases short and J 7 bases short, with 17 bases between. The V gene's germline CDR1 is SGDLS and CDR2 YYNGEE. This CDR3 spans 15 amino acids. The CDR3 here is CASSPSETRGGELFF. The CDR3 coding sequence is TGTGCCAGCAGCCCTAGCGAGACTAGGGGCGGGGAGCTGTTTTTT.

The sample holds a few counts of this clone. The rearrangement links TRBV11-1 to TRBJ1-1; a weak D match, TRBD1 (5 bases). V gave up 3 bases and J gave up 0 bases, with 14 bases separating them. CDR3 size: 16 residues. From germline, CDR1 is SGHAT and CDR2 FQDESV (reference sequence). The chain's CDR3 is CASSFPRGALNTEAFF. As DNA, the CDR3 is TGTGCCAGCAGCTTTCCGAGAGGGGCCCTGAACACTGAAGCTTTCTTT.

The rearrangement joins TRBV5-1 to TRBJ1-3; D is unresolved. The CDR3 is 15 amino acids. V lost 4 bases and J 0 bases, leaving 11 bases between the germline ends. Per the germline V gene, CDR1 is SGHRS and CDR2 is YFSETQ. The CDR3 is CASSPDVSSGNTIYF. The CDR3 nucleotides are TGCGCCAGCAGCCCGGACGTAAGCTCTGGAAACACCATATATTTT.

The V and J genes are TRBV28 and TRBJ2-7; weak D call: TRBD1 (6 bases). V was cut by 5 bases and J by 2 bases, with 13 bases left in between. CDR3 size: 14 residues. CDR1 and CDR2 from the germline V gene are MDHEN and SYDVKM. This chain's CDR3 is CASSLRTDPYEQYF. CDR3 coding DNA: TGTGCCAGCAGTCTCCGGACAGACCCCTACGAGCAGTACTTC.

V usage is TRBV7-9 and J usage is TRBJ2-7; D unresolved. The germline V gene encodes CDR1 SEHNR and CDR2 FQNEAQ (reference sequence). With 5 bases removed from V and 5 bases from J, the gap between germline ends came to 10 bases. This CDR3 contains 12 residues. In DNA, the CDR3 is TGTGCCAGCAGCAGCCCCGTCGACGAGCAGTACTTC. As protein: CASSSPVDEQYF.

V is TRBV28 and J is TRBJ2-7; 8 bases map to TRBD2. V lost 8 bases to trimming and J lost 2 bases; unmatched junction nucleotides: 5. Germline V CDR1 and CDR2: MDHEN, SYDVKM. This CDR3 contains 13 residues. The CDR3 bases are TGTGCCAGCCGTAGCGGGACCCCCTACGAGCAGTACTTC. Its translation: CASRSGTPYEQYF. The full variable domain, in which reference TRBV28 and TRBJ2-7 provide the parts outside the CDR3, is DVKVTQSSRYLVKRTGEKVFLECVQDMDHENMFWYRQDPGLGLRLIYFSYDVKMKEKGDIPEGYSVSREKKERFSLILESASTNQTSMYLCASRSGTPYEQYFGPGTRLTVT.

This clone was detected once. This CDR3 is also generated by other DNA sequences in the sample. The chain carries TRBV5-5 and TRBJ1-2; 7 bases agree with TRBD1. This CDR3 has 13 amino acids. V was clipped by 4 bases and J by 3 bases; unmatched bases: 3. Per germline, CDR1 SGHKS and CDR2 YYEKEE (reference sequence). CDR3 in amino acids: CASSPDRDYGYTF. The DNA for the CDR3 is TGTGCCAGCAGCCCAGACAGGGACTATGGCTACACCTTC.

The genes are TRBV24-1 and TRBJ2-3; D is unresolved. Germline V gene sequence: CDR1 KGHDR, CDR2 SFDVKD. This CDR3 spans 13 amino acids. Trimming pared 5 bases from V and 6 bases from J, leaving 11 bases between. CDR3 sequence reads: CATSVTPLDTQYF. As DNA, the CDR3 is TGTGCCACCAGTGTTACACCTCTCGATACGCAGTATTTT.

V usage is TRBV28 and J usage is TRBJ2-3; TRBD1 might be the D (5 bases). CDR1 is MDHEN and CDR2 is SYDVKM in the germline V gene. V was cut by 5 bases and J by 1 base, with 16 bases left in between. The CDR3 length is 16 residues. The CDR3 region is CASSAGALGGTDTQYF. CDR3 coding DNA: TGTGCCAGCAGTGCAGGAGCTTTAGGGGGCACAGATACGCAGTATTTT.

The J gene is TRBJ1-6, the V gene TRBV30; D is uncertain. V was shortened by 0 bases and J by 10 bases, with 7 bases between the two germline ends. The CDR3 runs 12 residues. Germline V gene data show CDR1 as GTSNPN and CDR2 as SVGIG (reference sequence). Here the CDR3 DNA reads TGTGCCTGGAGTGTACTTAGATCACCCCTCCACTTT. As protein: CAWSVLRSPLHF.

V and J are TRBV30 and TRBJ1-6; D is ambiguous. Germline lookup yields CDR1 GTSNPN and CDR2 SVGIG (reference sequence). Trimming took 2 bases from V and 8 from J, leaving 7 bases between them. The CDR3 loop spans 12 amino acids. CDR3 sequence reads: CAWSLNDSPLHF. The CDR3 DNA reads TGTGCCTGGAGTCTCAACGATTCACCCCTCCACTTT.

This chain joins TRBV19 and TRBJ2-2; D is possibly TRBD1 (5 bases). This CDR3 contains 13 residues. Germline assignment: CDR1 LNHDA and CDR2 SQIVND (reference sequence). The germline V and J ends were trimmed by 7 bases and 5 bases, with 11 bases remaining between them. The CDR3 DNA reads as TGTGCCAGTAAGGCAGGGTGGACCGGGGAGCTGTTTTTT. This translates into CASKAGWTGELFF.

This chain links TRBV10-1 with TRBJ1-5, with D uncertain. V was shortened by 2 bases and J by 6 bases, with 8 bases between the two germline ends. This CDR3 region has 13 residues. Germline V gene lookup returns CDR1 WNHNN and CDR2 SYGVQD (reference sequence). CDR3 loop: CASSENTAQPQHF. CDR3 nucleotide sequence: TGCGCCAGCAGTGAGAATACAGCTCAGCCCCAGCATTTT.

The J gene is TRBJ1-1, the V gene TRBV4-1; D ambiguous. Trimming left V 0 bases short and J 11 bases short, with 19 bases between. The germline gives CDR1 MGHRA, CDR2 YSYEKL. The CDR3 runs to 15 residues. CDR3 protein: CASSQDLVGRDTAFF. The CDR3 region has the DNA TGCGCCAGCAGCCAAGATCTCGTAGGTAGGGATACGGCTTTCTTT.

CDR3 nucleotide sequence: TGCGCCAGCAGCTTAACCCCGGGCACTGAAGCTTTCTTT. This translates into CASSLTPGTEAFF. V is TRBV5-1 and J is TRBJ1-1; no clear D gene. V lost 2 bases to trimming and J lost 4 bases, with 9 bases between them. Germline V CDR1 and CDR2: SGHRS, YFSETQ. The CDR3 length is 13 residues.

The chain recombines TRBV5-4 with TRBJ2-1; TRBD1 matches at 7 bases. This CDR3 is 15 amino acids long. Trimming took 2 bases from V and 7 from J; bases not matched to a gene: 9. Germline V gene data show CDR1 as SGHNT and CDR2 as YYREEE (reference sequence). This chain's CDR3 is CASSFETGIVNEQFF. CDR3 in DNA: TGTGCCAGCAGCTTTGAGACAGGGATAGTAAATGAGCAGTTCTTC.

The chain employs TRBV19 and TRBJ1-4; possible D gene TRBD1, 6 bases. The V end was cut by 10 bases, the J end by 6 bases, with 24 bases between. This CDR3 region has 16 residues. Germline V gene data show CDR1 as LNHDA and CDR2 as SQIVND (reference sequence). The CDR3 region is CATKDSIKSSYEKLFF. The CDR3 nucleotides read TGTGCCACCAAGGACAGTATTAAGAGCAGTTATGAAAAACTGTTTTTT.

The rearrangement uses TRBV6-4 and TRBJ2-2, with D perhaps matching TRBD2 (5 bases). CDR1 is MRHNA and CDR2 is SNTAGT in the germline V gene. Trimming took off 2 bases at V and 4 bases at J, with 5 bases between the two ends. The CDR3 covers 13 residues. CDR3 sequence (DNA): TGTGCCAGCAGTGACACTAGCACCGGGGAGCTGTTTTTT. It is translated as CASSDTSTGELFF.